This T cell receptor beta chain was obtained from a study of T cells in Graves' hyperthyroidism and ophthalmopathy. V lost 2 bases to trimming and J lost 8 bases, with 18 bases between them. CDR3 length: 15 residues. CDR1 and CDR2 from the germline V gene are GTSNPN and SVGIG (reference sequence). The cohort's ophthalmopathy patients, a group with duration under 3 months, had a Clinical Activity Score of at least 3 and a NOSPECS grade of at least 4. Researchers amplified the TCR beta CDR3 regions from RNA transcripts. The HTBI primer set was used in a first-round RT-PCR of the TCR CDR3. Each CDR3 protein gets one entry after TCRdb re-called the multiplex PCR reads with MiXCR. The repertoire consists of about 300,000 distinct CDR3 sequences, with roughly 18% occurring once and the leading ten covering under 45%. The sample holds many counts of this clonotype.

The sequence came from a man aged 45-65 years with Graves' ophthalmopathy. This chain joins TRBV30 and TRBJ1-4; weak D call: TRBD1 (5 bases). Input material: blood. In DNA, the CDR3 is TGTGCCTGGAGTACGCCGGAGGGGTTGGACGAAAAACTGTTTTTT. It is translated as CAWSTPEGLDEKLFF.